This T cell receptor (beta chain) was found in a study of cytotoxic CD8 clonotypes in ibrutinib-treated CLL. The method was immunoSEQ multiplex PCR; TCRdb's version includes in-frame clones alone and lacks a portion of them. This sample carries 250,000 or so clones, roughly 74% of them seen once, and the ten largest clones take roughly 15%. The V gene's germline CDR1 is MNHEY and CDR2 SVGAGI. CDR3 size: 15 residues. Losses at the gene ends were 6 bases for V and 5 bases for J; bases not matched to a gene: 4. This specimen consisted of PBMCs, obtained after 24 months of ibrutinib treatment. This receptor was taken from a human donor with chronic lymphocytic leukemia. The chain carries TRBV6-5 and TRBJ2-2; 12 bases match TRBD2. CDR3 sequence reads: CASSPGTSGTGELFF. In DNA, the CDR3 is TGTGCCAGCAGCCCCGGGACTAGCGGGACCGGGGAGCTGTTTTTT.